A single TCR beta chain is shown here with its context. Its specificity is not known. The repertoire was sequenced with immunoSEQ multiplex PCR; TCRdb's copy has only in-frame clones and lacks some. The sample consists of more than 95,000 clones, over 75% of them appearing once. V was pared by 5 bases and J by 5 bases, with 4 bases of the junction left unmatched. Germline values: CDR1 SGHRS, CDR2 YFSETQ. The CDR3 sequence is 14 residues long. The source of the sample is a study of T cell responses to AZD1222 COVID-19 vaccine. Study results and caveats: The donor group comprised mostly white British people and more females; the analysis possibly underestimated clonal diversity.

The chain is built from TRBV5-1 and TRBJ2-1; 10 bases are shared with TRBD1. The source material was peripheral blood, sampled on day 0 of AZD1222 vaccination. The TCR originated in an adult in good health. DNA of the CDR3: TGCGCCAGCAGTTTCGGGACAGGGGACAATGAGCAGTTCTTC. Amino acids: CASSFGTGDNEQFF.